Shown below are 15 T cell receptor beta chains from a single sample sequenced in a study of T cells after posttransplantation cyclophosphamide. Busulfan-fludarabine conditioning, marrow transplant, and cyclophosphamide on days +3 and +4 were administered. Sequencing was performed with immunoSEQ multiplex PCR; in TCRdb, only in-frame clones are kept and a portion is missing. Of approximately 6,200 clones in the sample, 82% were seen once. The sequenced sample was CD4+ T cells sorted from blood, obtained less than 370 days after allogeneic stem cell transplant with posttransplant cyclophosphamide. The receptor set was obtained from a male patient between 45 and 60 years old who received an allogeneic stem cell transplant from a related donor and was CMV-positive. Some T cells here may be from the graft donor.

The V and J genes are TRBV6-5 and TRBJ1-1; TRBD1 matches 7 bases. The germline CDR1 and CDR2 sequences are MNHEY and SVGAGI. The CDR3 runs 12 residues. The J segment lost 6 bases and the V segment lost 5 bases, leaving 3 bases of the junction unmatched. CDR3: CASSTGAAEAFF. The CDR3 bases are TGTGCCAGCAGTACAGGGGCGGCTGAAGCTTTCTTT.

The chain links TRBV2 to TRBJ1-2; no clear D gene. The V gene's germline CDR1 is SNHLY and CDR2 FYNNEI. Trimming shortened V by 7 bases and J by 0 bases, and 15 bases separated the two germline ends. The CDR3 loop spans 15 amino acids. In DNA, the CDR3 is TGTGCCAGCACAACGAGTGGGCTTTCTAACTATGGCTACACCTTC. Translated: CASTTSGLSNYGYTF.

This clone was found once. The CDR3 nucleotides read TGCAGCGCCGCAGACGGGGTTTTGGGACTGAAGGAGCAGTTCTTC. Its translation: CSAADGVLGLKEQFF. The chain recombines TRBV29-1 with TRBJ2-1; a weak D match, TRBD2 (6 bases). V was clipped by 7 bases and J by 10 bases, with 26 bases between them. The CDR3 is made up of 15 amino acids. Germline V CDR1 and CDR2: SQVTM, ANQGSEA.

The V call is TRBV10-3, the J call TRBJ2-7; D perhaps matches TRBD2 (5 bases). V was pared by 2 bases and J by 0 bases, with 11 bases between. The CDR3 totals 15 residues. Per germline, CDR1 ENHRY and CDR2 SYGVKD. The CDR3 sequence: CAISERSGSSYEQYF. CDR3 sequence (DNA): TGTGCCATCAGTGAGCGGTCGGGGAGCTCCTACGAGCAGTACTTC.

The sample holds one count of this clone. The rearrangement joins TRBV5-6 to TRBJ1-3; TRBD1 matches 8 bases. J was trimmed by 2 bases and V by 2 bases; bases with no gene match: 9. The CDR3 is made up of 17 amino acids. Per germline, CDR1 SGHDT and CDR2 YYEEEE. The CDR3 protein is CASSFGTGRFTGNTIYF. CDR3 nucleotides: TGTGCCAGCAGCTTCGGGACAGGACGCTTTACTGGAAACACCATATATTTT.

This chain links TRBV30 with TRBJ2-2, with D unclear. The V gene's germline CDR1 is GTSNPN and CDR2 SVGIG (reference sequence). The CDR3 extends over 12 amino acids. V was trimmed by 2 bases and J by 5 bases, leaving 6 bases between them. CDR3 amino acids: CAWSSQTGELFF. In DNA, the CDR3 is TGTGCCTGGAGTTCCCAAACCGGGGAGCTGTTTTTT.

The chain links TRBV19 to TRBJ2-7; tentatively, D is TRBD2 (6 bases). V was clipped by 5 bases and J by 2 bases, with 13 bases between them. This CDR3 has 14 residues. CDR1 LNHDA and CDR2 SQIVND come from the germline V gene (reference sequence). CDR3 coding DNA: TGTGCCAGTAGTGTGGGACTCGAAGCCTACGAGCAGTACTTC. Translating gives CASSVGLEAYEQYF.

Written as DNA, the CDR3 is TGCAGTGCTGCGGGGGGTCAGCCCCAGCATTTT. The encoded protein is CSAAGGQPQHF. V usage is TRBV20-1 and J usage is TRBJ1-5; TRBD1 is a possible D gene (5 bases). CDR3 length equals 11 residues. CDR1 DFQATT and CDR2 SNEGSKA come from the germline V gene (reference sequence). Trimming stripped 5 bases from V and 6 bases from J, with 8 bases between.

A note on this clone: Within the sample, other DNA sequences also encode this same CDR3. J is TRBJ2-5 and V is TRBV29-1, with 7 nucleotides matching TRBD1. Germline V gene sequence: CDR1 SQVTM, CDR2 ANQGSEA. The CDR3 covers 14 residues. After removal of 7 bases from V and 2 bases from J, the junction contained 10 bases not matched to a gene. CDR3 amino acids: CSARGQESQETQYF. In nucleotides, the CDR3 is TGCAGCGCGAGAGGACAGGAATCACAAGAGACCCAGTACTTC.

The CDR3 region has the DNA TGTGCCAGCAGCTTTCAAGGGGCAGGGGCCAACGTCCTGACTTTC. Protein product: CASSFQGAGANVLTF. This chain joins TRBV7-2 and TRBJ2-6; D might be TRBD1 (5 bases). The CDR3 spans 15 residues. The V gene's germline CDR1 is SGHTA and CDR2 FQGNSA. V lost 3 bases, J lost 4 bases, and 10 bases lay in between.

V is TRBV7-2 and J is TRBJ1-2; D not resolved. The CDR3 spans 12 residues. Trimming removed 1 base at V and 4 bases at J, with 4 bases between. CDR1 and CDR2 (germline): SGHTA, FQGNSA. The CDR3 DNA follows: TGTGCCAGCAGCTTAGAGAGCTATGGCTACACCTTC. Translating it yields CASSLESYGYTF.

J is TRBJ2-2 and V is TRBV30; D possibly corresponds to TRBD2 (5 bases). Looked up from germline, CDR1 is GTSNPN and CDR2 is SVGIG (reference sequence). CDR3 length: 14 amino acids. V lost 3 bases and J 4 bases, leaving 12 bases between the germline ends. The CDR3 protein is CAWRTRGATGELFF. Here the CDR3 DNA reads TGTGCCTGGAGGACTCGGGGAGCCACCGGGGAGCTGTTTTTT.

V is TRBV2 and J is TRBJ1-5; D ambiguous. The CDR3 consists of 14 residues. Per the germline V gene, CDR1 is SNHLY and CDR2 is FYNNEI. Trimming took off 6 bases at V and 2 bases at J, with 11 bases between the two ends. CDR3 coding DNA: TGTGCCAGCAGCGGTAGCGGGGGCAATCAGCCCCAGCATTTT. Protein product: CASSGSGGNQPQHF.

The V and J genes are TRBV6-6 and TRBJ2-7, with 10 nucleotides matching TRBD2. Germline CDR1 is MNHNY and CDR2 is SVGAGI (reference sequence). This CDR3 is 15 amino acids long. The V and J ends lost 7 bases and 1 base, in that order; junction bases with no gene match: 7. The CDR3 region is CASIRTSGGSYEQYF. For the CDR3, the DNA is TGTGCCAGCATAAGGACTAGCGGCGGTTCCTACGAGCAGTACTTC.

V usage is TRBV10-2 and J usage is TRBJ2-2; the D is unclear. This CDR3 region has 13 residues. Germline V CDR1 and CDR2: WSHSY, SAAADI. V dropped 2 bases and J dropped 3 bases, with 4 bases sitting between them. CDR3 nucleotides: TGCGCCAGCAGTGAGAGCTACACCGGGGAGCTGTTTTTT. Protein product: CASSESYTGELFF.